This TCR beta chain was recorded in a study of cytomegalovirus exposure and HLA in healthy donors. Across the whole study: Out of a few hundred genotyped donors, roughly 80% belonged to the Caucasian-associated ancestry cluster. Findings and caveats of the study: In terms of immune exposure information, only CMV serostatus was available. Common viral pathogens were later found to be apparently linked to several of the most significant clusters.

The germline V and J ends were trimmed by 5 bases and 1 base, with 12 bases remaining between them. Germline loops: CDR1 LNHDA, CDR2 SQIVND (reference sequence). This CDR3 is 14 amino acids long. With respect to this clone: Its cognate antigen is unknown.

PCR used 60 Vbeta primers and 13 Jbeta primers. Only in-frame clones appear in the TCRdb table, and some are missing; sequencing was by immunoSEQ multiplex PCR. The sample lists roughly 230,000 clones, 80% to 95% occurring once. Input material: PBMCs. The TCR was taken from a girl aged 2 to 10 in good health and CMV-seronegative. This sequence joins TRBV19 and TRBJ2-7, with D maybe TRBD1 (6 bases). The CDR3, as DNA: TGTGCCAGTAGTGTGACAGGTTTATCCTACGAGCAGTACTTC. It specifies CASSVTGLSYEQYF.